This T cell receptor (beta chain) came from a study of cytomegalovirus exposure and HLA in healthy donors (dated by TCRdb to about 2017). Background on the whole study: According to an earlier analysis of a few hundred of the donors, about 180 million T cells yielded 117 million unique TCR beta sequences and approximately 300 Gb of sequence data. The study profiled the T cell repertoires of hundreds of subjects by immunosequencing and related them to cytomegalovirus serostatus. Rather than using new phenotypic data, the later analysis identified candidate immune exposures from TCR beta sequences and from how often those sequences occurred across donors. Across some 400 genotyped donors of the cohort, an average of about 220,000 unique TCR beta nucleotide sequences per donor were sequenced, and roughly a sixth of those sequences were non-productive. Donor age, sex, ethnicity and CMV serostatus were compiled alongside the repertoire data. In an earlier analysis of 500 to 650 of the donors, high-throughput TCR beta sequencing was used to judge whether each TCR beta V gene segment behaved as functional or pseudogenic. About five DR-DQ haplotypes were handled as single units for association and clustering because linkage in the cohort was strong. A later genetic analysis took genome-wide SNP genotypes for about three fifths of the roughly 670 donors and used that subset as a discovery cohort. An early release covering 500 to 750 HLA-typed donors comprised about 310 gigabases of sequencing data and 85 million to 100 million unique TCR sequences. All discovery cohort repertoires had been generated using a single sequencing platform. Besides the first cohort of approximately 710 subjects, a separate validation cohort made up of about 120 different subjects was used. Of the roughly 400 genotyped donors, over 70% fell in the genetic ancestry cluster associated with self-reported Caucasian donors. A later analysis re-analyzed previously published TCR beta repertoires from hundreds of donors and added high-resolution HLA genotyping to study TCR occurrence patterns. The study combined high-throughput TCR immunosequencing, statistical association of individual TCRs with disease status, and machine learning to predict cytomegalovirus infection status. HLA typing covered class I and class II loci at four-digit resolution. The aim of the study was to test whether cataloging public T cell receptors could identify signatures of past pathogen exposure. Typing coverage differed by locus: A, B, C, DRB1 and DQB1 were typed in about 629-640 donors, DQA1 in around 500, DPA1 in some 610, and DPB1 in roughly 470. Paper-wide results and their limitations: Most TCR sequences were observed very rarely across donors, whereas some public TCRs were present in many individuals. The 87-base-pair reads could not distinguish some IMGT-functional V segments, including TRBV6-2 and TRBV6-3, so those segments were excluded. Roughly uniform sequencing depth across donors was assumed in presence/absence analyses, although this assumption may not hold. The earlier analysis of fewer than 750 of the donors excluded roughly 17 rarely observed V segments, including chromosome 9 orphons, because counts were too low. In a later analysis, HLA-associated TCR beta chains showed more clonal expansion and lower generation probabilities than non-associated chains that were equally common. A total of 164 TCR beta chains were listed by the study as associated with cytomegalovirus. Strong co-occurrence of HLA alleles, especially DR and DQ, made assigning TCR associations to individual alleles difficult. A later analysis found that TCR association rates varied across HLA loci, with DRB1 alleles showing the most associated TCRs and HLA-C alleles the fewest. According to the authors, the approach could potentially be generalized to other disease states and immunological phenotypes. HLA typing was unavailable for some donors at each locus, so association tests used only the typed subset. CMV serostatus was the only immune exposure information available for the cohort. A few of the identified cytomegalovirus-associated TCR beta chains were confirmed in vitro to be specific for cytomegalovirus antigens. Specific HLA alleles were associated with over 15,000 TCR beta sequences at a false discovery rate of 0.05 in a later analysis. In a later genetic analysis, a missense DCLRE1C variant was associated with V-gene and J-gene trimming of TCR beta chains, and the association was replicated in an independent cohort. A later analysis found that most CMV-associated TCR beta chains appeared HLA-restricted, with HLA associations seemingly driven largely by CMV exposure. In a later analysis, several top co-occurrence clusters were reported to appear linked to parvovirus B19, influenza, CMV and Epstein-Barr virus. A cluster of highly shared sequence variants was judged likely to represent a technical artifact of the sequencing pipeline. In an earlier analysis of roughly 500 of the donors, most TCR beta V segments appeared in productive rearrangements about 87% or about 30% of the time, broadly matching IMGT annotations. The cohort was sequenced for TCR beta chains only, and without alpha or paired-chain data the features that could be detected were limited. Linkage disequilibrium might explain the correlated functional status among segregating V segments, but an unknown experimental factor could not be excluded. A further reported finding was that TCR beta sequences accurately predicted the HLA-A and HLA-B alleles for most subjects in the first cohort. A later genetic analysis reported fewer N-insertions in productive TCRs among donors in an Asian-associated ancestry cluster than the roughly 670-donor mean. The classifier was reported to diagnose cytomegalovirus status with high specificity and sensitivity in both the original and validation cohorts.

The cohort consisted of 666 healthy bone marrow donors. All cohort members were sampled while nominally healthy, although unrecorded immune exposures were likely present. Of the 700 or so cohort members, 250 to 300 had positive CMV serostatus and 350 to 450 had negative CMV serostatus, and CMV serostatus was not recorded for the donor. A peripheral blood sample was collected from each donor, and TCR beta sequencing was performed on peripheral blood mononuclear cells. Genomic DNA extraction from the blood cell samples was performed with the Qiagen DNeasy Blood Extraction Kit. Its CDR3 holds 16 amino acids, cysteine through phenylalanine. CDR3 DNA is the only sequence kept; it has 48 bases, read in frame from the first base. Via the germline V gene, CDR1 is LGHNA and CDR2 YSLEER. Clipping removes 0 bases from V and 5 bases from J, with 3 as the unmatched junction base count. About this clone: Its antigen has not been determined. No per-base quality is available; no much larger clone lies one base away.

The library was generated by the immunoSEQ multiplex PCR assay. For the multiplex PCR, a mixture combining 60 forward primers for TCR Vbeta segments and 13 reverse primers for TCR Jbeta segments was used. The CDR3 region of rearranged TCR beta genes was amplified from genomic DNA by a multiplex PCR assay. On the Illumina HiSeq System, the amplified TCR beta libraries were sequenced as 87-base-pair reads. Under the source paper's analysis protocol: In a later analysis, some 80 million unique TCR beta chains were counted across the roughly 670 repertoires, and roughly 11 million of these chains were shared by at least two donors. A nearest-neighbor algorithm error-corrected the raw reads and collapsed the reads into unique sequences, merging closely related sequences to remove PCR and sequencing errors. To assign V, D and J gene segments, CDR3 sequences were aligned to IMGT reference sequences. Each retained sequence needed at least a six-nucleotide match to both a V gene segment and a J gene segment. A rearrangement was called productive if the CDR3 had no stop codons and remained in frame with V and J, and every other rearrangement was called non-productive. Following IMGT convention, CDR3 was defined as the stretch from the second conserved V-encoded cysteine up to the conserved J-encoded phenylalanine. Sequences without an unambiguous match to a single V gene segment were excluded from the earlier analysis of about 630 of the donors. In an earlier analysis of around 590 of the donors, a V segment was called functional when productive rearrangements were above 56.7%, and segregating when the standard deviation between donors exceeded 5%. To diagnose cytomegalovirus status from the catalog of TCR beta chain sequences, a statistical classification framework was built. In a later analysis, TCR nucleotide sequences were compared against IMGT/GENE-DB human TR gene sequences so that V and J genes could be assigned. In a later analysis, CDR3 sequences and most-parsimonious VDJ recombination scenarios were assigned using the TCRdist pipeline. In a later analysis, every TCR beta chain was defined by the combination of its CDR3 amino acid sequence and its V-gene family, and reads without a unique V-gene family were dropped. A later analysis removed nearly 600 highly shared, low-generation-probability nucleotide sequences to deal with suspected cross-contamination and a sequencing artifact. For each public chain, a later analysis derived a clonal expansion index from normalized ranks of inferred template counts within each repertoire. Generation probabilities in a later analysis came from a VDJ recombination model fitted to out-of-frame rearrangements, and those results were checked against IGoR. In a later analysis, TCR-TCR, TCR-HLA and TCR-CMV co-occurrence was scored with hypergeometric tests, and a repertoire-size bias correction was applied to TCR pairs. False discovery rates were estimated in a later analysis by permuting HLA or CMV assignments 20 times. A later analysis grouped co-occurring TCRs with DBSCAN, adding TCRdist sequence similarity when clustering within HLA-allele-positive subsets. Repertoires with fewer than 30,000 or more than 120,000 public chains were left out of co-occurrence clustering, as were four to six repertoires with anomalous nucleotide sharing. TCRdb carries this immuneACCESS record with in-frame sequences only. Its versions omit some clonotypes, under half of them owing to an unresolved V gene in the studies checked, with the rest unexplained. V and J calls and clone size are as listed in that table; D and trimming were resolved from the DNA. The sample table shows 150,000 to 200,000 clones, and 80% are seen once. The ten most abundant clones make up more than 1.5% of the sample.

Sequenced: PBMCs. The sequence was obtained from a human donor in good health. The chain was built from TRBV4-3 and TRBJ2-5, with 13 middle bases fitting TRBD2. The bases are TGCGCCAGCAGCCAAGAACTAGCGGGGGGGCGGGAGACCCAGTACTTC. Translated, this gives CASSQELAGGRETQYF.